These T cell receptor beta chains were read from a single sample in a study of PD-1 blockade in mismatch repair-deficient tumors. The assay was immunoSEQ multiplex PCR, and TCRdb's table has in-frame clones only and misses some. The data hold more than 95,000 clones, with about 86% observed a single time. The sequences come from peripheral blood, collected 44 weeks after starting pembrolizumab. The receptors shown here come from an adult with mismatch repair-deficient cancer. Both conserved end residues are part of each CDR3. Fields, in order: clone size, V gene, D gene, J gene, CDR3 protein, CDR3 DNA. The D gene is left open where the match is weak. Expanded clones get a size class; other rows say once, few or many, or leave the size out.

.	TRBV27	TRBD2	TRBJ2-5	CASSFLTSGGPPPETQYF	TGTGCCAGCAGTTTCCTGACTAGCGGGGGACCACCGCCCGAGACCCAGTACTTC
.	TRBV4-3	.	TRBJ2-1	CASSQGDGYNEQFF	TGCGCCAGCAGCCAAGGGGACGGGTACAATGAGCAGTTCTTC
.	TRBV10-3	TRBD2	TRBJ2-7	CAISEASTSGSYEQYF	TGTGCCATCAGTGAGGCATCGACTAGCGGGAGCTACGAGCAGTACTTC
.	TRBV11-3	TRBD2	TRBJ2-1	CASSLDPLAGGQYNEQFF	TGTGCCAGCAGCTTAGATCCCCTAGCGGGAGGGCAATACAATGAGCAGTTCTTC
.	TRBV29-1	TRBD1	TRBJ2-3	CSVPGQSTDTQYF	TGCAGCGTACCGGGACAGTCCACAGATACGCAGTATTTT
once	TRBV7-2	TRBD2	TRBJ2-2	CASSFRLAGVSGELFF	TGTGCCAGCAGCTTTCGACTAGCGGGAGTCTCCGGGGAGCTGTTTTTT
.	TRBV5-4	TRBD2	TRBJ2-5	CASSLGPAGALKETQYF	TGTGCCAGCAGCTTGGGCCCAGCGGGAGCTCTAAAAGAGACCCAGTACTTC
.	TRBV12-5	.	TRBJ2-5	CASGEGRGLAPLWAQYF	TGTGCTAGTGGTGAGGGGCGGGGACTGGCGCCGTTGTGGGCCCAGTACTTC
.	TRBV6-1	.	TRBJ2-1	CASSANEQFF	TGTGCCAGCAGTGCCAATGAGCAGTTCTTC
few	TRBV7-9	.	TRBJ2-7	CASSATVQVRYF	TGTGCCAGCAGCGCCACCGTGCAGGTTCGGTACTTC
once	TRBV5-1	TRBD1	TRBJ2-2	CASSQGRTGMTGELFF	TGCGCCAGCAGTCAAGGCAGGACAGGGATGACCGGGGAGCTGTTTTTT
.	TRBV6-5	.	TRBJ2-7	CASSESGLSYEQYF	TGTGCCAGCAGTGAATCTGGGCTATCCTACGAGCAGTACTTC
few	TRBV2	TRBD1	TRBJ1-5	CASSPRTGVGNQPQHF	TGTGCCAGCAGTCCTAGGACAGGGGTAGGCAATCAGCCCCAGCATTTT
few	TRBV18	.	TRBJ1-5	CASSPGGDQPQHF	TGTGCCAGCTCACCGGGGGGAGATCAGCCCCAGCATTTT
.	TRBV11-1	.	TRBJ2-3	CASSLSSDTDTQYF	TGTGCCAGCAGCTTATCCAGCGACACAGATACGCAGTATTTT
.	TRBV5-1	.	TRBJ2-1	CASRVAPGLGGSEQFF	TGCGCCAGCAGGGTTGCGCCGGGACTAGGGGGCTCTGAGCAGTTCTTC
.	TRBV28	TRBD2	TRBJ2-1	CASRKAGTSNEQFF	TGTGCCAGCAGGAAGGCCGGGACTAGCAATGAGCAGTTCTTC
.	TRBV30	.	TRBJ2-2	CAWSVGAGELFF	TGTGCCTGGAGTGTAGGAGCCGGGGAGCTGTTTTTT
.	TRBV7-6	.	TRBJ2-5	CASSLENPGPRETQYF	TGTGCCAGCAGCTTAGAAAATCCGGGACCCCGCGAGACCCAGTACTTC
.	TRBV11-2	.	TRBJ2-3	CASSLGWFSTDTQYF	TGTGCCAGCAGCTTAGGGTGGTTTAGCACAGATACGCAGTATTTT
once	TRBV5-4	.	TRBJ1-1	CASSHRGTEAFF	TGTGCCAGCAGCCACCGTGGGACAGAAGCTTTCTTT
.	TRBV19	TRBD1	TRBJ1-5	CASSPTGGGNQPQHF	TGTGCCAGTAGCCCTACAGGGGGAGGCAATCAGCCCCAGCATTTT
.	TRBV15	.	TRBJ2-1	CATSRGLVSGSYNEQFF	TGTGCCACCAGCAGGGGGCTAGTCAGTGGGTCCTACAATGAGCAGTTCTTC
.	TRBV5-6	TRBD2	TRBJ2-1	CASSLAGGPGNEQFF	TGTGCCAGCAGCTTGGCGGGAGGGCCCGGCAATGAGCAGTTCTTC
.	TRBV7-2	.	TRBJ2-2	CASSLGIANTGELFF	TGTGCCAGCAGCTTAGGGATCGCGAACACCGGGGAGCTGTTTTTT
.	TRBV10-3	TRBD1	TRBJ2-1	CAIRAGTGGYNEQFF	TGTGCCATCAGAGCCGGGACAGGAGGGTACAATGAGCAGTTCTTC
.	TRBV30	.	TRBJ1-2	CAWSPWSRTETYGYTF	TGTGCCTGGAGTCCGTGGTCCCGGACAGAAACTTATGGCTACACCTTC
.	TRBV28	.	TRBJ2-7	CASSPRTHSLTYEQYF	TGTGCCAGCAGTCCTAGGACTCATAGCTTGACCTACGAGCAGTACTTC
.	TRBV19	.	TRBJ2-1	CASSIDHNEQFF	TGTGCCAGTAGTATAGATCACAATGAGCAGTTCTTC
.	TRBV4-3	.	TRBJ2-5	CASSQGRAGTGRGIETQYF	TGCGCCAGCAGCCAAGGGAGGGCCGGGACGGGCCGGGGGATAGAGACCCAGTACTTC
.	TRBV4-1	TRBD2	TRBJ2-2	CASSRGPGTSVAGELFF	TGCGCCAGCAGCCGAGGTCCCGGGACTAGCGTAGCCGGGGAGCTGTTTTTT
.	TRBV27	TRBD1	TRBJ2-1	CASSLDRAPYNEQFF	TGTGCCAGCAGTCTCGACAGGGCCCCCTACAATGAGCAGTTCTTC
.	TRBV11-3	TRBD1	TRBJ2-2	CASSLEGTATGELFF	TGTGCCAGCAGCTTAGAGGGGACAGCCACCGGGGAGCTGTTTTTT
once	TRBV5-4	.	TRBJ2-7	CASSLVGQGQNVYEQYF	TGTGCCAGCAGCTTGGTAGGGCAGGGGCAAAATGTCTACGAGCAGTACTTC
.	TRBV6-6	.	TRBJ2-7	CASSYSAGSSYEQYF	TGTGCCAGCAGTTACTCGGCGGGGAGCTCCTACGAGCAGTACTTC
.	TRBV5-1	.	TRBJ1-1	CASSLALNTEAFF	TGCGCCAGCAGCTTGGCGCTGAACACTGAAGCTTTCTTT
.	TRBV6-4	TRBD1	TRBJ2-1	CASSARTGEQFF	TGTGCCAGCAGCGCTCGGACAGGAGAGCAGTTCTTC
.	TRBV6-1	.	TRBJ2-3	CASSDWPSRDTQYF	TGTGCCAGCAGTGATTGGCCCTCGAGAGATACGCAGTATTTT
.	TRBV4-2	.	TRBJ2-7	CASSQFPVTSSYEQYF	TGTGCCAGCAGCCAATTTCCAGTGACTAGCTCCTACGAGCAGTACTTC
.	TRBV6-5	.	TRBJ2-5	CASRTGYQETQYF	TGTGCCAGCAGGACAGGCTACCAAGAGACCCAGTACTTC
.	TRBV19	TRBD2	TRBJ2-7	CASSLLPGLAAEEQYF	TGTGCCAGTAGTTTGCTACCGGGACTAGCGGCGGAAGAGCAGTACTTC
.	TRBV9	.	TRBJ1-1	CASSVGPGMNTEAFF	TGTGCCAGCAGCGTAGGTCCAGGGATGAACACTGAAGCTTTCTTT
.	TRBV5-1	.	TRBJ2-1	CASSWTPREVNEQFF	TGCGCCAGCAGCTGGACGCCTAGGGAGGTCAATGAGCAGTTCTTC
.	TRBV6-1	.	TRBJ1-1	CASSEVSTEAFF	TGTGCCAGCAGTGAAGTTAGTACTGAAGCTTTCTTT
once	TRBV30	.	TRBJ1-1	CAWSVRSSVRAFF	TGTGCCTGGAGTGTAAGGAGCAGTGTAAGAGCTTTCTTT
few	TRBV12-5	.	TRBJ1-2	CASGLHRAHF	TGTGCTAGTGGTTTGCACCGGGCCCACTTC
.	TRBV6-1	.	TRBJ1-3	CASSENTNSGNTIYF	TGTGCCAGCAGTGAAAATACGAACTCTGGAAACACCATATATTTT
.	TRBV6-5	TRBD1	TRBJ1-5	CASSLQGEGNQPQHF	TGTGCCAGCAGCTTACAGGGGGAGGGCAATCAGCCCCAGCATTTT
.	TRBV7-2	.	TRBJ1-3	CASSFGQDGNTIYF	TGTGCCAGCAGCTTTGGACAAGACGGAAACACCATATATTTT
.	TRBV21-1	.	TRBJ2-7	CASSKETSGRAVEQYF	TGTGCCAGCAGCAAAGAGACTAGCGGGAGGGCCGTCGAGCAGTACTTC
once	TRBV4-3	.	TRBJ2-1	CASSQDYGGSVNNEQFF	TGCGCCAGCAGCCAAGATTACGGGGGCTCGGTTAACAATGAGCAGTTCTTC